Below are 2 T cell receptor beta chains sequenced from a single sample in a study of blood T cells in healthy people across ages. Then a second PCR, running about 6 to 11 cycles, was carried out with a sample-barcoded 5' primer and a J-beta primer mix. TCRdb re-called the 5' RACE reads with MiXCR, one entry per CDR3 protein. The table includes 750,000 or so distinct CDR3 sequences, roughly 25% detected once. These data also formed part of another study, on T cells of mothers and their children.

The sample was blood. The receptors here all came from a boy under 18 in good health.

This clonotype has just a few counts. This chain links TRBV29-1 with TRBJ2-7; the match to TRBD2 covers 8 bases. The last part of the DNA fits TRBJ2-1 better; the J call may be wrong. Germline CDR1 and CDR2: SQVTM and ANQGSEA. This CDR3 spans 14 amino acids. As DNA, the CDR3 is TGCAGCGTTGAAGGTGCGGGGGGTGGGAATGAGCAGTTCTTC. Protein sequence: CSVEGAGGGNEQFF.

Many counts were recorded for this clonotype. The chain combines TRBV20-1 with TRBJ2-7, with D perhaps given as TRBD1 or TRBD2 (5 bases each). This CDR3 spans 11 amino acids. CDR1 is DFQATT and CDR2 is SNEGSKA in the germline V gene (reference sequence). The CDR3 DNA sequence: TGCAGCGCACGGGACGGTTACGAGCAGTACTTC. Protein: CSARDGYEQYF.